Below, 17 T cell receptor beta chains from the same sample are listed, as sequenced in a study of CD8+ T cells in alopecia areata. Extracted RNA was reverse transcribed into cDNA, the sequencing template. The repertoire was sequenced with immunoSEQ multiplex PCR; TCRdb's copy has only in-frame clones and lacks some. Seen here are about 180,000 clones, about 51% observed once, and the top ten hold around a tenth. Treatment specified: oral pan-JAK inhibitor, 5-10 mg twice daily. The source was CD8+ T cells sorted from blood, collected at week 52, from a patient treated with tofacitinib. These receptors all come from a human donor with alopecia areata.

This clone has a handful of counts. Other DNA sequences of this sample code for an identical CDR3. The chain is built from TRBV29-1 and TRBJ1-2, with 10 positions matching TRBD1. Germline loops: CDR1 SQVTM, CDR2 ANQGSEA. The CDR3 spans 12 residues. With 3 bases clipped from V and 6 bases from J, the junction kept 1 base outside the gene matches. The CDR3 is CSVEGTGDGYTF. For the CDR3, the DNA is TGCAGCGTTGAGGGGACAGGGGATGGCTACACCTTC.

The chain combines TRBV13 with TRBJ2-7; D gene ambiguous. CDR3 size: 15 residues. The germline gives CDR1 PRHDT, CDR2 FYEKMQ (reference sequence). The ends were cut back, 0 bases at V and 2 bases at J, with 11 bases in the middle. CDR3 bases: TGTGCCAGCAGCTTAGGGAGCTTAGGCCCCTACGAGCAGTACTTC. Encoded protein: CASSLGSLGPYEQYF.

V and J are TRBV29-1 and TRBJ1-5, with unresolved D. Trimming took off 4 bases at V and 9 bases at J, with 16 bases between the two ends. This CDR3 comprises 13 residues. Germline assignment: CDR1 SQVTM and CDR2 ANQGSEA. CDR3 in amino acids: CSVGSGEAGPQHF. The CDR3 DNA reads TGCAGCGTTGGAAGCGGCGAGGCTGGGCCCCAGCATTTT.

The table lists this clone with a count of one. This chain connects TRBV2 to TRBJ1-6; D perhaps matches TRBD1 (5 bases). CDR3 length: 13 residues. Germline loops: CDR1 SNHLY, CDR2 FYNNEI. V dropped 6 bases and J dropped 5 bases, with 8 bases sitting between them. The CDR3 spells CASRRQHNSPLHF. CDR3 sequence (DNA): TGTGCCAGCAGAAGACAGCATAATTCACCCCTCCACTTT. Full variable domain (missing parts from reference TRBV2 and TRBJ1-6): EPEVTQTPSHQVTQMGQEVILRCVPISNHLYFYWYRQILGQKVEFLVSFYNNEISEKSEIFDDQFSVERPDGSNFTLKIRSTKLEDSAMYFCASRRQHNSPLHFGNGTRLTVT.

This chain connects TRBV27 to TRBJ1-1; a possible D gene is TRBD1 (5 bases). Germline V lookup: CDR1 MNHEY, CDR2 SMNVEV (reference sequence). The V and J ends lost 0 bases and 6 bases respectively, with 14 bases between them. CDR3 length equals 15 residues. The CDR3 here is CASSLSIGAVAEAFF. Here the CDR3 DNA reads TGTGCCAGCAGTTTATCAATTGGGGCAGTTGCTGAAGCTTTCTTT.

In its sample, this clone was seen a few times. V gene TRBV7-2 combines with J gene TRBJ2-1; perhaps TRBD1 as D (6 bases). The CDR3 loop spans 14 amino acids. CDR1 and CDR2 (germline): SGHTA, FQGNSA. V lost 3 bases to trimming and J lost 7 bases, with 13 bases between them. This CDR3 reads CASSFRQVLNEQFF. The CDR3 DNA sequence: TGTGCCAGCAGCTTCCGACAGGTTTTGAATGAGCAGTTCTTC.

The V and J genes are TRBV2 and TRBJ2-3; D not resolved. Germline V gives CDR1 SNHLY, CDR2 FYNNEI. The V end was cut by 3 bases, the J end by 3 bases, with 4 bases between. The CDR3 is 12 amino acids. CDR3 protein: CASSDMTDTQYF. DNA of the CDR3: TGTGCCAGCAGTGATATGACAGATACGCAGTATTTT.

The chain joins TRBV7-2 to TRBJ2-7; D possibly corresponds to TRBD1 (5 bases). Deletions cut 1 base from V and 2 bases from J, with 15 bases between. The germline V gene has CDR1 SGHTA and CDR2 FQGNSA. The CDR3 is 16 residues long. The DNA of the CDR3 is TGTGCCAGCAGCTTAGATATTACAGGCCCTACCTACGAGCAGTACTTC. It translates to CASSLDITGPTYEQYF.

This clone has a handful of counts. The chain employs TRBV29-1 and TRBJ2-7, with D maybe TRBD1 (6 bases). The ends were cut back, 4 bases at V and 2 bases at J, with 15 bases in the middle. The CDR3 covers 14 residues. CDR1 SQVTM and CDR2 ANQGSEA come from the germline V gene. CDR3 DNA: TGCAGCGTTGTGGTTCGGACAGTTACCTACGAGCAGTACTTC. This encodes CSVVVRTVTYEQYF.

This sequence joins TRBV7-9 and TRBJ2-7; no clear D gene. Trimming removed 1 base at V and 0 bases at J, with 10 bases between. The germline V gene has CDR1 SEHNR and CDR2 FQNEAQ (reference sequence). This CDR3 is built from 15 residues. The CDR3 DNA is TGTGCCAGCAGCTTAGTTGGGTTGAACTCCTACGAGCAGTACTTC. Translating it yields CASSLVGLNSYEQYF.

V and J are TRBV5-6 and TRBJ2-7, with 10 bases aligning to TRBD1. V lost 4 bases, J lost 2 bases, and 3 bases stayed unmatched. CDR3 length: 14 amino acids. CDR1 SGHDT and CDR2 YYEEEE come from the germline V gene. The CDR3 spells CASSMGTGAYEQYF. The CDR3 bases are TGTGCCAGCAGCATGGGGACAGGGGCCTACGAGCAGTACTTC.

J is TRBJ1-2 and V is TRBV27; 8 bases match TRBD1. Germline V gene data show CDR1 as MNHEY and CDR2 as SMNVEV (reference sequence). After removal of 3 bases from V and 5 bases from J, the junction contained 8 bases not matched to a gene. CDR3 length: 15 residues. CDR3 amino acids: CASSFYRTGSYGYTF. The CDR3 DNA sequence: TGTGCCAGCAGTTTCTACAGGACAGGGTCTTATGGCTACACCTTC.

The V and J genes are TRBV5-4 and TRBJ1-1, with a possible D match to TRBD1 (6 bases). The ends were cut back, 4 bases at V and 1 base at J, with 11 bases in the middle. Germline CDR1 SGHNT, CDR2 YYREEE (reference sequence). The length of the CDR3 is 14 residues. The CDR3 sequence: CASSPWTENTEAFF. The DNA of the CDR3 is TGTGCCAGCAGCCCATGGACAGAGAACACTGAAGCTTTCTTT.

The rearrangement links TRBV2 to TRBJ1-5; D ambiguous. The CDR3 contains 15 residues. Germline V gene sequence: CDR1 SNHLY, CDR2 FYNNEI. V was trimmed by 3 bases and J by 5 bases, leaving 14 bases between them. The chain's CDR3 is CASSEGLYDDQPQHF. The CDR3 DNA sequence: TGTGCCAGCAGTGAGGGCCTATATGACGATCAGCCCCAGCATTTT.

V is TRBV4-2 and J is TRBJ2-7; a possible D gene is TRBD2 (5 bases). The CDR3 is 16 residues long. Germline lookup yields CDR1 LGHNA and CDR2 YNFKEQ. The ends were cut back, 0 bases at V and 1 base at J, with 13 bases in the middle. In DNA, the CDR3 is TGTGCCAGCAGCCAAGATGGGAGCGGAGTATCCTACGAGCAGTACTTC. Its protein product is CASSQDGSGVSYEQYF.

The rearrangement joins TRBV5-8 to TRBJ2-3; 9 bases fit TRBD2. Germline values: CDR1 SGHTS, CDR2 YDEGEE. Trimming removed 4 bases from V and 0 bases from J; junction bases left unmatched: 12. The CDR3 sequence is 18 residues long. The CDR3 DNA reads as TGTGCCAGCAGCAGCGGACTAGCGAAAACGAGGAGCACAGATACGCAGTATTTT. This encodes CASSSGLAKTRSTDTQYF.

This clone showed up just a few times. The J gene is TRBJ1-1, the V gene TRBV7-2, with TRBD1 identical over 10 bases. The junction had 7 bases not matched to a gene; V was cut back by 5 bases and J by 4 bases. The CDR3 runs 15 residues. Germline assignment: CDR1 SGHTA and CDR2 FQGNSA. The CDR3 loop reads CASSARDRGITEAFF. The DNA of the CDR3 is TGTGCCAGCAGCGCAAGGGACAGGGGAATCACTGAAGCTTTCTTT.